This T cell receptor beta chain was identified in a study of T-cell memory formation after mild COVID-19. MiXCR was run by TCRdb on the 5' RACE reads, yielding one entry per CDR3 protein. The table records just under 550,000 distinct CDR3 sequences, roughly 22% of them present only once. CDR1 MNHEY and CDR2 SVGAGI come from the germline V gene. V lost 4 bases and J 4 bases, leaving 18 bases between the germline ends. The CDR3 consists of 16 residues. This clonotype was detected only a few times. The chain recombines TRBV6-5 with TRBJ2-3; possibly TRBD1 or TRBD2 for D (6 bases each). Sequenced: PBMCs or a T cell subset sorted from them (not recorded which). The TCR originated in an adult woman who had mild COVID-19 (a few samples of this study predate the infection). Cell type and time point are not known. Here the CDR3 DNA reads TGTGCCAGCAGTTCACCGAAGAGGGGGGACCCAGATACGCAGTATTTT. Amino acid sequence: CASSSPKRGDPDTQYF.